The clone carrying this TCR beta chain was observed a single time. The CDR3 runs 14 residues. V lost 2 bases and J 4 bases, leaving 9 bases between the germline ends. From germline, CDR1 is SEHNR and CDR2 FQNEAQ (reference sequence). These data originate in a study of blood T cell repertoires in COVID-19. The overall study: Nucleic acid was either cDNA or gDNA, and it came from T cells, B-cell-depleted T cells, or PBMCs.

The data were produced by immunoSEQ multiplex PCR, yet TCRdb's version contains in-frame clones alone and is incomplete. The data hold under 100,000 clones, with about 88% observed a single time. This rearrangement joins TRBV7-9 to TRBJ1-5; D may be TRBD1 (5 bases). The sample comprised peripheral blood. The source of this sequence is a man aged 45-65 years with acute or convalescent COVID-19. In DNA form, the CDR3 reads TGTGCCAGCAGCTTAACGTCAGGGAATCAGCCCCAGCATTTT. Translation: CASSLTSGNQPQHF. The full variable domain, with the rest looked up from reference TRBV7-9 and TRBJ1-5, is DTGVSQNPRHKITKRGQNVTFRCDPISEHNRLYWYRQTLGQGPEFLTYFQNEAQLEKSRLLSDRFSAERPKGSFSTLEIQRTEQGDSAMYLCASSLTSGNQPQHFGDGTRLSIL.